The 16 T cell receptor beta chains presented below share a single source sample, sequenced in a study of Ad26.COV2.S vaccination and SARS-CoV-2 variants. Specified treatment: about 20 received Ad26.COV2.S at low or high dose, single or two shots; five or six received placebo; per-sample allocation not given. Samples analyzed were those drawn on day 63 after the first vaccine or placebo injection. Clones were read by immunoSEQ multiplex PCR, and TCRdb kept only the in-frame ones, dropping some. The sample yields about half a million clones, roughly nine tenths seen once. Sample: peripheral blood, taken in a trial of Ad26.COV2.S vaccine versus placebo. These receptors were collected from a person between 18 and 65 years old who received the Ad26.COV2.S COVID-19 vaccine or a placebo.

V and J are TRBV4-2 and TRBJ2-5; TRBD1 might be the D (5 bases). V was clipped by 1 base and J by 5 bases, with 17 bases between them. The CDR3 has 16 amino acids. Looked up from germline, CDR1 is LGHNA and CDR2 is YNFKEQ. The CDR3 DNA reads TGTGCCAGCAGCCAAGGGTGGCAGGGCCTGTCGGAGACCCAGTACTTC. Translating it yields CASSQGWQGLSETQYF.

The chain couples TRBV27 to TRBJ1-2, with TRBD1 matching over 10 bases. The CDR3 loop spans 15 amino acids. Germline trimming cut 2 bases from V and 8 bases from J; bases unmatched to any gene: 8. Germline CDR1 is MNHEY and CDR2 is SMNVEV (reference sequence). This CDR3 reads CASSLQRDRGVGYTF. The CDR3 DNA sequence: TGTGCCAGCAGTTTACAAAGGGACAGGGGAGTCGGCTACACCTTC.

The gene calls are TRBV21-1 and TRBJ2-1; the DNA was not used to check the table's D call, TRBD2. TRBV21-1 is given as a pseudogene. This CDR3 spans 16 amino acids. CDR3 protein: CASSKVRASDYNEQFF. CDR3 DNA: TGTGCCAGCAGCAAAGTAAGGGCTAGCGACTACAATGAGCAGTTCTTC.

J is TRBJ2-2 and V is TRBV25-1; weak D call: TRBD1 (6 bases). Germline V gene data show CDR1 as MGHDK and CDR2 as SYGVNS. V lost 1 base and J 2 bases, leaving 14 bases between the germline ends. The CDR3 spans 17 residues. CDR3 sequence (DNA): TGTGCCAGCAGTGAATTGGGGACATCCATAAACACCGGGGAGCTGTTTTTT. This translates into CASSELGTSINTGELFF.

The chain recombines TRBV28 with TRBJ2-1; 14 nucleotides line up with TRBD2. Looked up from germline, CDR1 is MDHEN and CDR2 is SYDVKM. V lost 5 bases and J lost 3; bases outside the gene matches: 12. The CDR3 consists of 19 residues. CDR3 residues: CASSTTGTSGRRGYNEQFF. The CDR3 DNA reads as TGTGCCAGCAGTACGACCGGGACTAGCGGGAGAAGAGGCTACAATGAGCAGTTCTTC.

In nucleotides, the CDR3 is TGTGCCACTGTCGCCCCGCCAGGACAGGGGGCCAGCGGCTACACCTTC. Amino acids: CATVAPPGQGASGYTF. This sequence joins TRBV19 and TRBJ1-2, with 11 bases that match TRBD1. The CDR3 runs 16 residues. The germline CDR1 and CDR2 sequences are LNHDA and SQIVND (reference sequence). The V and J ends lost 10 bases and 8 bases, in that order; junction bases with no gene match: 18. The complete variable domain, with remaining parts taken from reference TRBV19 and TRBJ1-2, reads DGGITQSPKYLFRKEGQNVTLSCEQNLNHDAMYWYRQDPGQGLRLIYYSQIVNDFQKGDIAEGYSVSREKKESFPLTVTSAQKNPTAFYLCATVAPPGQGASGYTFGSGTRLTVV.

This clone showed up just a few times. The rearrangement joins TRBV4-1 to TRBJ2-1; 12 nucleotides line up with TRBD2. Germline trimming cut 0 bases from V and 0 bases from J; bases unmatched to any gene: 12. The V gene's germline CDR1 is MGHRA and CDR2 YSYEKL. The CDR3 is made up of 21 amino acids. The CDR3 bases are TGCGCCAGCAGCCAAGACGTACTTAGGGCTAGCGGGGGGGTCTCCTACAATGAGCAGTTCTTC. Translation: CASSQDVLRASGGVSYNEQFF.

This clone was counted a single time. V is TRBV7-2 and J is TRBJ1-2; tentative D call: TRBD1 (5 bases). The CDR3 length is 14 residues. Germline V gene data show CDR1 as SGHTA and CDR2 as FQGNSA. V was cut by 2 bases and J by 2 bases, with 9 bases left in between. CDR3 DNA: TGTGCCAGCAGCTTATTGGGGGTAAACTATGGCTACACCTTC. As protein: CASSLLGVNYGYTF.

The chain links TRBV28 to TRBJ1-1; D gene ambiguous. The CDR3 is made up of 17 amino acids. Germline-derived CDR1 and CDR2 are MDHEN and SYDVKM. V was clipped by 5 bases and J by 0 bases, with 19 bases between them. CDR3 bases: TGTGCCAGCAGTATGTGGGCGGAGTACTATCTGAACACTGAAGCTTTCTTT. The encoded protein is CASSMWAEYYLNTEAFF.

This chain joins TRBV5-1 and TRBJ1-4; D perhaps matches TRBD1 (5 bases). Germline V gene lookup returns CDR1 SGHRS and CDR2 YFSETQ. This CDR3 contains 13 residues. V dropped 4 bases and J dropped 2 bases, with 6 bases sitting between them. The CDR3 region is CASSRDTNEKLFF. In DNA, the CDR3 is TGCGCCAGCAGCCGGGACACTAATGAAAAACTGTTTTTT.

The J gene is TRBJ2-2, the V gene TRBV6-2 or TRBV6-3, with TRBD2 matching over 10 bases. Trimming at V came to 2 bases and at J to 5 bases, leaving 5 bases not matched to a gene. Per germline, CDR1 MNHEY and CDR2 SVGEGT. The CDR3 has 16 residues. The CDR3 region is CASSYSGGAWTGELFF. Here the CDR3 DNA reads TGTGCCAGCAGTTACAGCGGGGGGGCATGGACCGGGGAGCTGTTTTTT.

The gene calls are TRBV5-5 and TRBJ1-1; tentative D call: TRBD1 (5 bases). This CDR3 has 15 amino acids. With 0 bases removed from V and 6 bases from J, the gap between germline ends came to 15 bases. Germline-derived CDR1 and CDR2 are SGHKS and YYEKEE (reference sequence). CDR3 sequence: CASSLEAQGVAEAFF. CDR3 in DNA: TGTGCCAGCAGCTTGGAAGCCCAGGGAGTCGCTGAAGCTTTCTTT. The full variable domain, completed using reference TRBV5-5 and TRBJ1-1, is DAGVTQSPTHLIKTRGQQVTLRCSPISGHKSVSWYQQVLGQGPQFIFQYYEKEERGRGNFPDRFSARQFPNYSSELNVNALLLGDSALYLCASSLEAQGVAEAFFGQGTRLTVV.

The J gene is TRBJ1-2, the V gene TRBV18, with 7 bases matching TRBD1. The CDR3 consists of 13 residues. Looked up from germline, CDR1 is KGHSH and CDR2 is LQKENI. The V gene end was trimmed by 5 bases and the J gene end by 3 bases; junction bases not matched to a gene: 3. DNA of the CDR3: TGTGCCAGCTCATCCGGGACAGACTATGGCTACACCTTC. Translation gives CASSSGTDYGYTF.

This rearrangement joins TRBV6-5 to TRBJ2-3, with 7 bases that match TRBD1. In germline, CDR1 is MNHEY, CDR2 SVGAGI. The CDR3 extends over 14 amino acids. With V trimmed by 5 bases and J by 1 base, 3 bases remained unmatched. CDR3 sequence reads: CASSTGTGTDTQYF. In DNA form, the CDR3 reads TGTGCCAGCAGTACCGGGACAGGCACAGATACGCAGTATTTT.

This chain uses TRBV27 with TRBJ2-7; 7 bases are a match to TRBD2. V lost 2 bases to trimming and J lost 2 bases; unmatched junction nucleotides: 6. Germline loops: CDR1 MNHEY, CDR2 SMNVEV (reference sequence). This CDR3 has 15 residues. CDR3 DNA sequence: TGTGCCAGCAGTTTAGGAGGGCGGGAGACCTACGAGCAGTACTTC. Its translation: CASSLGGRETYEQYF.

This clone was picked up one time. J is TRBJ1-6 and V is TRBV6-2 or TRBV6-3; 7 bases match TRBD1. In germline, CDR1 is MNHEY, CDR2 SVGEGT. Trimming at V came to 5 bases and at J to 8 bases, leaving 3 bases not matched to a gene. The CDR3 length is 13 residues. CDR3 in DNA: TGTGCCAGCAGTGACAGGGTCGATTCACCCCTCCACTTT. Translation gives CASSDRVDSPLHF.